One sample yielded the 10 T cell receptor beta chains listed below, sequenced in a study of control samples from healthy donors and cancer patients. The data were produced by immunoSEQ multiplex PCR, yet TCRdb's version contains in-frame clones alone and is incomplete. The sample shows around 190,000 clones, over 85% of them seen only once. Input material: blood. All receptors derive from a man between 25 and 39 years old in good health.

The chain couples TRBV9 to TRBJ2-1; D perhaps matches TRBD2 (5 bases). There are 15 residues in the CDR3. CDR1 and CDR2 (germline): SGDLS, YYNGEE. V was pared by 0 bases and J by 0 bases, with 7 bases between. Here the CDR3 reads CASSVVGSSYNEQFF. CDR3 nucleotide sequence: TGTGCCAGCAGCGTAGTAGGGAGCTCCTACAATGAGCAGTTCTTC.

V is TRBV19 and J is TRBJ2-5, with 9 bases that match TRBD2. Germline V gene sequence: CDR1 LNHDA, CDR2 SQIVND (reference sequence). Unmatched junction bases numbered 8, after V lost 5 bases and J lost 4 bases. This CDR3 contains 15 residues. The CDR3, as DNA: TGTGCCAGTAGTCCCGGACTAGCGAAAGGAGAGACCCAGTACTTC. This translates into CASSPGLAKGETQYF.

The CDR3 here is CASSPVQGGIKAFF. For the CDR3, the DNA is TGTGCCAGCAGCCCCGTTCAGGGAGGGATTAAAGCTTTCTTT. The rearrangement links TRBV6-5 to TRBJ1-1, with D possibly TRBD1 on 5 matching bases. This CDR3 is built from 14 residues. The germline V and J ends were trimmed by 6 bases and 9 bases, with 20 bases remaining between them. The germline CDR1 and CDR2 sequences are MNHEY and SVGAGI.

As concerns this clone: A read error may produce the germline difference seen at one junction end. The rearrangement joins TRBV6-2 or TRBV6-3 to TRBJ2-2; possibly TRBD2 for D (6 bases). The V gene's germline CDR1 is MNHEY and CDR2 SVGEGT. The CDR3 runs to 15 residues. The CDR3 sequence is CASSHSRGFAGELFF. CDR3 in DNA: TGTGCCAGCAGTCACTCCCGGGGGTTTGCCGGGGAGCTGTTTTTT.

The CDR3 reads CASSSIPGGEAFF. Written as DNA, the CDR3 is TGTGCCAGCAGCTCCATACCAGGGGGTGAAGCTTTCTTT. The chain has TRBV7-6 and TRBJ1-1; 7 positions agree with TRBD1. The germline V gene has CDR1 SGHVS and CDR2 FNYEAQ. The V segment lost 4 bases and the J segment 7 bases; nucleotides outside the gene matches: 6. The CDR3 spans 13 residues.

The CDR3 bases are TGCGCCAGCAGCCCCGGAGTAGCGGAAGAGCAGTACTTC. The encoded protein is CASSPGVAEEQYF. The J gene is TRBJ2-7, the V gene TRBV5-1; weak D call: TRBD2 (6 bases). Per the germline V gene, CDR1 is SGHRS and CDR2 is YFSETQ. V was clipped by 4 bases and J by 7 bases, with 15 bases between them. This CDR3 is 13 amino acids long.

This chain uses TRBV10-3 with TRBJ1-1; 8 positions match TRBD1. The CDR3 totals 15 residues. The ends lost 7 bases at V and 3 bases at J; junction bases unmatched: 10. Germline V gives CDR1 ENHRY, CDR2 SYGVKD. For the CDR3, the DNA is TGTGCCATCAATGCACCTGACAGGGGCTACACTGAAGCTTTCTTT. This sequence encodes CAINAPDRGYTEAFF.

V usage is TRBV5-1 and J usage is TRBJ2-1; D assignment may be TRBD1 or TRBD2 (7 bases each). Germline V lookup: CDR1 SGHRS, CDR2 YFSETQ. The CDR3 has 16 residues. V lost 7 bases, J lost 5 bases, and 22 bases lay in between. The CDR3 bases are TGCGCCAGCCGCCCCGGGGCCCAGGGGGGGAACAATGAGCAGTTCTTC. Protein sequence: CASRPGAQGGNNEQFF.

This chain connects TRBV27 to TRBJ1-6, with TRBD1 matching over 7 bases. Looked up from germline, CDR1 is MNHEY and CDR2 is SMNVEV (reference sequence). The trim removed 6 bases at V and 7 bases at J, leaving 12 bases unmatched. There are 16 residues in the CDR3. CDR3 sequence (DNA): TGTGCCAGCAGGGAGATATCGACAGGGCAAAATTCACCCCTCCACTTT. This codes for CASREISTGQNSPLHF.

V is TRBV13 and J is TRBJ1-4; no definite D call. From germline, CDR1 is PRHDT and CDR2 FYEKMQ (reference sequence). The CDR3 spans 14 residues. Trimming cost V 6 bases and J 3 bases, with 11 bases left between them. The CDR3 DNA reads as TGTGCCAGCAGTCTCTTACCAGCTAATGAAAAACTGTTTTTT. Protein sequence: CASSLLPANEKLFF.